The 30 T cell receptor beta chains reported below all come from one sample, sequenced in a study of OX40 agonist ivuxolimab in advanced cancers. Profiled with immunoSEQ multiplex PCR; TCRdb holds only in-frame clones, not every one. The sample contains roughly 75,000 clones, more than 90% of which appear only once. Sequencing was performed on CD4+ or CD8+ T cells sorted from blood, taken in a trial of the OX40 agonist ivuxolimab. These receptors all stem from an adult with an advanced solid tumor such as melanoma, head and neck, liver or kidney cancer.

The V call is TRBV7-2, the J call TRBJ2-1; TRBD1 or TRBD2 may be the D gene (6 bases each). The CDR3 runs 13 residues. Germline CDR1 and CDR2: SGHTA and FQGNSA. V was pared by 7 bases and J by 4 bases, with 11 bases between. For the CDR3, the DNA is TGTGCCAGCACCGAGGGGGGATACAATGAGCAGTTCTTC. Its protein product is CASTEGGYNEQFF. Full variable domain (outside the CDR3, taken from reference TRBV7-2 and TRBJ2-1): GAGVSQSPSNKVTEKGKDVELRCDPISGHTALYWYRQSLGQGLEFLIYFQGNSAPDKSGLPSDRFSAERTGGSVSTLTIQRTQQEDSAVYLCASTEGGYNEQFFGPGTRLTVL.

The chain has TRBV29-1 and TRBJ2-2, with D possibly matching TRBD2 (6 bases). The germline gives CDR1 SQVTM, CDR2 ANQGSEA. CDR3 length: 11 residues. V was pared by 5 bases and J by 8 bases, with 9 bases between. The CDR3 nucleotides read TGCAGCGTTAGCGGGTCTGGGGAGCTGTTTTTT. This encodes CSVSGSGELFF.

The rearrangement uses TRBV14 and TRBJ1-2, with D possibly matching TRBD1 (5 bases). The CDR3 contains 14 residues. V dropped 0 bases and J dropped 10 bases, with 15 bases sitting between them. The germline CDR1 and CDR2 sequences are SGHDN and FVKESK. In DNA form, the CDR3 reads TGTGCCAGCAGCCAAGATGCGGGGCTTGGTGACTACACCTTC. Its protein is CASSQDAGLGDYTF.

This chain connects TRBV30 to TRBJ2-7; 9 nucleotides agree with TRBD2. Per the germline V gene, CDR1 is GTSNPN and CDR2 is SVGIG (reference sequence). The CDR3 has 11 amino acids. Trimming at V came to 6 bases and at J to 5 bases, leaving 2 bases not matched to a gene. CDR3: CACGTSHEQYF. CDR3 bases: TGTGCCTGCGGGACTAGCCACGAGCAGTACTTC.

This chain joins TRBV10-3 and TRBJ1-2; 7 nucleotides align to TRBD1. CDR1 is ENHRY and CDR2 is SYGVKD in the germline V gene. V was clipped by 6 bases and J by 0 bases; unmatched bases: 10. CDR3 size: 16 residues. CDR3 DNA sequence: TGTGCCATCAGATCAACGGGGACAGTTTCTAACTATGGCTACACCTTC. This codes for CAIRSTGTVSNYGYTF.

This rearrangement joins TRBV27 to TRBJ2-1, with TRBD1 as a possible D gene (6 bases). This CDR3 spans 17 amino acids. V was shortened by 0 bases and J by 8 bases, with 20 bases between the two germline ends. Germline CDR1 and CDR2: MNHEY and SMNVEV (reference sequence). CDR3 sequence (DNA): TGTGCCAGCAGTTTATCACCACCTGGGGGCCAAAGCCATGAGCAGTTCTTC. This encodes CASSLSPPGGQSHEQFF.

The V and J genes are TRBV7-9 and TRBJ2-5, with D uncertain. Germline loops: CDR1 SEHNR, CDR2 FQNEAQ (reference sequence). The CDR3 consists of 13 residues. Trimming removed 1 base from V and 4 bases from J, with 7 bases in between. CDR3 bases: TGTGCCAGCAGCTTAGGGATTCGAGAGACCCAGTACTTC. The encoded protein is CASSLGIRETQYF.

CDR3 residues: CASSLTGTGGSQPQHF. Written as DNA, the CDR3 is TGCGCCAGCAGCTTGACTGGGACAGGGGGGAGTCAGCCCCAGCATTTT. The rearrangement uses TRBV5-1 and TRBJ1-5, with TRBD1 matching over 11 bases. This CDR3 has 16 amino acids. Germline V CDR1 and CDR2: SGHRS, YFSETQ. V was pared by 1 base and J by 6 bases, with 6 bases of the junction left unmatched.

This rearrangement joins TRBV5-4 to TRBJ2-2; perhaps TRBD1 as D (6 bases). CDR3 length: 15 residues. Trimming stripped 2 bases from V and 2 bases from J, with 10 bases between. The germline CDR1 and CDR2 sequences are SGHNT and YYREEE (reference sequence). The CDR3 loop reads CASSLQGRNTGELFF. CDR3 coding DNA: TGTGCCAGCAGCTTACAGGGCCGAAACACCGGGGAGCTGTTTTTT.

The chain links TRBV6-6 to TRBJ2-1, with 7 bases identical to TRBD1. V was pared by 6 bases and J by 0 bases, with 2 bases of the junction left unmatched. CDR3 size: 14 residues. Germline V gene lookup returns CDR1 MNHNY and CDR2 SVGAGI (reference sequence). The CDR3 region has the DNA TGTGCCAGCAGAGCAGGGGGCTCCTACAATGAGCAGTTCTTC. This gives the protein CASRAGGSYNEQFF.

The rearrangement uses TRBV10-3 and TRBJ1-5, with TRBD1 matching 8 bases. Germline V lookup: CDR1 ENHRY, CDR2 SYGVKD. With 0 bases clipped from V and 3 bases from J, the junction kept 13 bases outside the gene matches. This CDR3 has 19 amino acids. The CDR3 region has the DNA TGTGCCATCAGTGAGTCATTTGGAGTGAGACAGGGGTACAATCAGCCCCAGCATTTT. This codes for CAISESFGVRQGYNQPQHF.

The chain combines TRBV6-1 with TRBJ1-1; D is ambiguous. Trimming removed 4 bases from V and 0 bases from J, with 9 bases in between. CDR3 length equals 14 residues. In germline, CDR1 is MNHNS, CDR2 SASEGT. Written as DNA, the CDR3 is TGTGCCAGCAGTGCTTTAACAGTGAACACTGAAGCTTTCTTT. This gives the protein CASSALTVNTEAFF.

The chain links TRBV27 to TRBJ2-3, with TRBD2 identical over 13 bases. V was pared by 1 base and J by 6 bases, with 4 bases of the junction left unmatched. Per the germline V gene, CDR1 is MNHEY and CDR2 is SMNVEV (reference sequence). This CDR3 has 16 residues. The CDR3 loop is CASSLFGLAGADTQYF. CDR3 DNA sequence: TGTGCCAGCAGTTTATTCGGACTAGCGGGAGCTGATACGCAGTATTTT.

The rearrangement joins TRBV25-1 to TRBJ2-1; D is possibly TRBD1 or TRBD2 (6 bases each). This CDR3 is built from 15 residues. Germline assignment: CDR1 MGHDK and CDR2 SYGVNS. Trimming pared 6 bases from V and 7 bases from J, leaving 19 bases between. CDR3 DNA sequence: TGTGCCAGCAGCCCCCGAGGGGGGTCTGGTAATGAGCAGTTCTTC. Residues: CASSPRGGSGNEQFF.

The chain recombines TRBV4-1 with TRBJ2-3; perhaps TRBD2 as D (5 bases). CDR1 is MGHRA, CDR2 YSYEKL, per germline. CDR3 size: 14 residues. V lost 1 base and J 6 bases, leaving 11 bases between the germline ends. The CDR3 loop is CASSQVGDRDTQYF. In nucleotides, the CDR3 is TGCGCCAGCAGCCAAGTGGGAGACCGGGATACGCAGTATTTT.

V gene TRBV19 combines with J gene TRBJ1-4; D is uncertain. The CDR3 covers 13 residues. Trimming removed 1 base from V and 3 bases from J, with 3 bases in between. Germline V CDR1 and CDR2: LNHDA, SQIVND (reference sequence). CDR3 loop: CASSIVANEKLFF. The CDR3 nucleotides are TGTGCCAGTAGTATAGTGGCTAATGAAAAACTGTTTTTT.

The genes are TRBV6-5 and TRBJ2-5, with D possibly being TRBD2 (5 bases). Germline CDR1 reads MNHEY; CDR2 reads SVGAGI. The CDR3 has 13 amino acids. With 5 bases removed from V and 2 bases from J, the gap between germline ends came to 9 bases. The CDR3 DNA is TGTGCCAGCAGTCTGACTATACAAGAGACCCAGTACTTC. Translated: CASSLTIQETQYF.

The gene calls are TRBV5-4 and TRBJ2-1; 9 bases line up with TRBD1. The V and J ends lost 4 bases and 2 bases, in that order; junction bases with no gene match: 7. Germline CDR1 reads SGHNT; CDR2 reads YYREEE (reference sequence). CDR3 length: 16 amino acids. CDR3 in DNA: TGTGCCAGCAGCCGGGTGGGACAGGGTGCCTACAATGAGCAGTTCTTC. It yields the protein CASSRVGQGAYNEQFF.

V usage is TRBV6-5 and J usage is TRBJ2-6; no firm D call. CDR1 and CDR2 (germline): MNHEY, SVGAGI. This CDR3 spans 14 amino acids. V was trimmed by 6 bases and J by 0 bases, leaving 6 bases between them. CDR3 DNA sequence: TGTGCCAGCAGGCACAACTCTGGGGCCAACGTCCTGACTTTC. Translating gives CASRHNSGANVLTF.

The chain's CDR3 is CASRNTGGSQETQYF. The CDR3 DNA sequence: TGTGCCAGCAGAAATACAGGGGGCTCCCAAGAGACCCAGTACTTC. The V and J genes are TRBV6-6 and TRBJ2-5; 9 bases align to TRBD1. CDR3 size: 15 residues. V lost 6 bases and J lost 1; bases outside the gene matches: 6. Germline V gives CDR1 MNHNY, CDR2 SVGAGI (reference sequence).

This chain links TRBV2 with TRBJ2-1; TRBD2 matches 9 bases. Germline CDR1 SNHLY, CDR2 FYNNEI. The CDR3 sequence is 15 residues long. Trimming cost V 4 bases and J 4 bases; bases outside gene matches: 5. CDR3 region: CASSGNSGGYNEQFF. In nucleotides, the CDR3 is TGTGCCAGCAGTGGAAATAGCGGGGGTTACAATGAGCAGTTCTTC.

The V gene is TRBV14, the J gene TRBJ2-2, with D possibly TRBD2 on 5 matching bases. Trimming took off 2 bases at V and 6 bases at J, with 7 bases between the two ends. This CDR3 is built from 13 residues. CDR1 and CDR2 from the germline V gene are SGHDN and FVKESK. The CDR3 region has the DNA TGTGCCAGCAGCCAAACTAGGTCCGGGGAGCTGTTTTTT. Translated, it gives CASSQTRSGELFF.

J is TRBJ1-2 and V is TRBV6-5, with TRBD1 matching 9 bases. CDR1 is MNHEY, CDR2 SVGAGI, per germline. The CDR3 consists of 16 residues. Trimming took 0 bases from V and 7 from J; bases not matched to a gene: 9. CDR3 sequence (DNA): TGTGCCAGCAGTTACTCTATAGGACAGGGGTCTGGTGGCTACACCTTC. Amino acid sequence: CASSYSIGQGSGGYTF.

This chain joins TRBV21-1 and TRBJ1-2; the tabulated D call, TRBD1, remains unverified against the DNA. TRBV21-1 is an annotated pseudogene. CDR3 length equals 17 residues. This CDR3 reads CASSLLRGLHCSYGYTF. The CDR3 DNA reads TGTGCCAGCAGCCTCCTCAGGGGGCTTCACTGCAGCTATGGCTACACCTTC.

The rearrangement joins TRBV27 to TRBJ2-3; 8 bases match TRBD2. CDR1 and CDR2 (germline): MNHEY, SMNVEV (reference sequence). The CDR3 contains 17 residues. V gave up 5 bases and J gave up 3 bases; unmatched junction bases: 13. The CDR3 sequence: CASSLAPPGGGTDTQYF. CDR3 sequence (DNA): TGTGCCAGCAGTCTAGCCCCCCCCGGGGGGGGGACAGATACGCAGTATTTT.

This clone was seen just once. This chain links TRBV9 with TRBJ1-1; D is unresolved. The CDR3 length is 14 residues. Germline V gives CDR1 SGDLS, CDR2 YYNGEE. With 4 bases removed from V and 3 bases from J, the gap between germline ends came to 13 bases. CDR3 amino acids: CASSSRELHTEAFF. CDR3 in DNA: TGTGCCAGCAGCTCCCGTGAGCTGCACACTGAAGCTTTCTTT.

This chain uses TRBV19 with TRBJ2-2; 8 bases are shared with TRBD1. Germline V CDR1 and CDR2: LNHDA, SQIVND (reference sequence). Unmatched junction bases numbered 7, after V lost 6 bases and J lost 4 bases. The CDR3 covers 15 residues. In DNA form, the CDR3 reads TGTGCCAGTAGGGGCCCGACAGGGGCCACCGGGGAGCTGTTTTTT. This sequence encodes CASRGPTGATGELFF.

Here the CDR3 reads CASSLIGGVSETQYF. The CDR3 coding sequence is TGTGCCAGCAGCTTAATAGGGGGGGTTTCGGAGACCCAGTACTTC. The chain uses TRBV7-6 and TRBJ2-5, with a possible D match to TRBD2 (7 bases). The length of the CDR3 is 15 residues. V lost 2 bases to trimming and J lost 5 bases, with 15 bases between them. The germline CDR1 and CDR2 sequences are SGHVS and FNYEAQ.

This chain connects TRBV4-3 to TRBJ2-7; the D gene is possibly TRBD1 (6 bases). Trimming took 0 bases from V and 2 from J, leaving 11 bases between them. The V gene's germline CDR1 is LGHNA and CDR2 YSLEER. This CDR3 is built from 15 residues. In DNA form, the CDR3 reads TGCGCCAGCAGCCAAGATCTGGGGGCAGCCTACGAGCAGTACTTC. It codes for CASSQDLGAAYEQYF.

Here the CDR3 reads CASTKGGTVTYEQYF. The CDR3 nucleotides read TGTGCCAGCACCAAAGGCGGGACAGTTACCTACGAGCAGTACTTC. The chain is built from TRBV6-1 and TRBJ2-7; D is possibly TRBD1 (7 bases). Germline V gene lookup returns CDR1 MNHNS and CDR2 SASEGT. The CDR3 extends over 15 amino acids. V was clipped by 7 bases and J by 2 bases, with 18 bases between them.